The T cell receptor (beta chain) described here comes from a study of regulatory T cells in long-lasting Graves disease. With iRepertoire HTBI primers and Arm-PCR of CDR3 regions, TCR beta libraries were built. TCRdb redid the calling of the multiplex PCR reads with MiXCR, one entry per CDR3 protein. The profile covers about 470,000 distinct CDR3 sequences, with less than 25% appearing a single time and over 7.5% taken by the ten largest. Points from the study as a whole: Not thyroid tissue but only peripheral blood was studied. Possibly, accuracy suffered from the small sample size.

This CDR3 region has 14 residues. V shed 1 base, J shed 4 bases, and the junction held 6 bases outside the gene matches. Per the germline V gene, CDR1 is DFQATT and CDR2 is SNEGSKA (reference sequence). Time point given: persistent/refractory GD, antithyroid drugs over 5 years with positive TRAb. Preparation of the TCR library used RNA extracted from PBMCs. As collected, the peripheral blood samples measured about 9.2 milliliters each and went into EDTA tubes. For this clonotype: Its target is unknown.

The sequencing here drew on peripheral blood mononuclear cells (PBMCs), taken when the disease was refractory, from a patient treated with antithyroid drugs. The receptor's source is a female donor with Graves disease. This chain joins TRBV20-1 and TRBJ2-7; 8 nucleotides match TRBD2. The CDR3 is CSARAPSGQYEQYF. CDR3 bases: TGCAGTGCTAGAGCGCCTAGCGGGCAATACGAGCAGTACTTC.